This TCR beta chain was sequenced during a study of shared T cell receptors in the human thymus. Germline CDR1 and CDR2: MNHEY and SMNVEV (reference sequence). V was pared by 5 bases and J by 7 bases, with 7 bases of the junction left unmatched. This CDR3 is 14 amino acids long. Sequenced by immunoSEQ multiplex PCR; TCRdb stores in-frame clones only, minus some. The table has under 850,000 clones, roughly 90% seen once. These sequences were also reported in another study, on human thymus T cells. This second report adds: Thymus pieces cut out during corrective heart surgery were the tissue that was used. Unrelated people showed highly overlapping thymic repertoires, related research reported.

The V call is TRBV27, the J call TRBJ1-1; 10 bases agree with TRBD1. Sequenced: thymocytes. The clonotype was recovered from a boy in the first two years of life with a congenital heart defect. The CDR3 loop reads CASSPRGTGVEAFF. CDR3 coding DNA: TGTGCCAGCAGTCCAAGAGGGACAGGGGTTGAAGCTTTCTTT.